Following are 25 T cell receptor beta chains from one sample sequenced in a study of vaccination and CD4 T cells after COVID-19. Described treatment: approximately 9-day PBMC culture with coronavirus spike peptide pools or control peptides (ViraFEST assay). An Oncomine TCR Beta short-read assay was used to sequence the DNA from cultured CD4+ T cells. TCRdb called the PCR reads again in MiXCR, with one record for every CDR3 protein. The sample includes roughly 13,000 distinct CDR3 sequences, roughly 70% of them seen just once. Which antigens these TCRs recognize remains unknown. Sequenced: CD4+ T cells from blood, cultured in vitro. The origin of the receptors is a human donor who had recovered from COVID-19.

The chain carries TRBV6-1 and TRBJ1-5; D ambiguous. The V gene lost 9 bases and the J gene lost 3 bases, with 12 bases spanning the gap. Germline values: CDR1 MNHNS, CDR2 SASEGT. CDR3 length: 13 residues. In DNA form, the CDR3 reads TGTGCCAGTGCTTCAGTCATCAATCAGCCCCAGCATTTT. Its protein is CASASVINQPQHF.

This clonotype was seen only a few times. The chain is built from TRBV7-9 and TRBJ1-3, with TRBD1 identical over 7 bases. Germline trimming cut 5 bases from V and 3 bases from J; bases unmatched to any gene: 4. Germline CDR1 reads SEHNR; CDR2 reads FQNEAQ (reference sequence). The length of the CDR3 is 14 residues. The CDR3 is CASSRGGGGNTIYF. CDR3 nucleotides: TGTGCCAGCAGCCGAGGGGGCGGTGGAAACACCATATATTTT.

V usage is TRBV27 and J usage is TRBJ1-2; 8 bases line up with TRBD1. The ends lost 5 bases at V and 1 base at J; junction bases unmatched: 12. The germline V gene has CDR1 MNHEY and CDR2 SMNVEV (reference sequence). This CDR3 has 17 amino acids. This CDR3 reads CASSPTQGALVNYGYTF. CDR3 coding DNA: TGTGCCAGCAGTCCCACCCAGGGGGCTCTGGTTAACTATGGCTACACCTTC.

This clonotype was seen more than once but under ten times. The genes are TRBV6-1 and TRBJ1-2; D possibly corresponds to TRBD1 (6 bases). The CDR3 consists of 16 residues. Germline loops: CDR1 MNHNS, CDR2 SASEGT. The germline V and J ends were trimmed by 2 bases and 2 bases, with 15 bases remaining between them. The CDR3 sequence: CASSEHQWGRNYGYTF. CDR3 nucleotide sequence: TGTGCCAGCAGTGAACATCAGTGGGGGCGCAACTATGGCTACACCTTC.

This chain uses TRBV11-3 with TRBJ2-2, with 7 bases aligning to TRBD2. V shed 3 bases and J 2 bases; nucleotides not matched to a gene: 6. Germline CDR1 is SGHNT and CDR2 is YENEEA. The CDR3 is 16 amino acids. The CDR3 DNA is TGTGCCAGCAGCTTTGGCGGGAGATCAAACACCGGGGAGCTGTTTTTT. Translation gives CASSFGGRSNTGELFF.

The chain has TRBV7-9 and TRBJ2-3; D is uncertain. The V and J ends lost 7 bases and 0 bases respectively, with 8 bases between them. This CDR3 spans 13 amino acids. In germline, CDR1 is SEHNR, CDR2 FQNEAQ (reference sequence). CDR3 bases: TGTGCCAGCAATGCCCCTAGCACAGATACGCAGTATTTT. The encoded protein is CASNAPSTDTQYF.

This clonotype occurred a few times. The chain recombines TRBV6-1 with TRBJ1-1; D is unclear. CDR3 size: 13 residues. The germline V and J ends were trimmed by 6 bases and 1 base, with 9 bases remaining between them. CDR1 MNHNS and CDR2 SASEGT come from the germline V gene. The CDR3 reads CASSLYGNTEAFF. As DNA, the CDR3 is TGTGCCAGCAGCCTATACGGGAACACTGAAGCTTTCTTT.

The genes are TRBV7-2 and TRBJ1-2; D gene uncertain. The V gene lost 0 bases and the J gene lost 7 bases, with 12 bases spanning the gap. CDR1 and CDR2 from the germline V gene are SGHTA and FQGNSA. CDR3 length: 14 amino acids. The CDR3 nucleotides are TGTGCCAGCAGCTTAGCGCGGGATCTGGGTGGCTACACCTTC. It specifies CASSLARDLGGYTF. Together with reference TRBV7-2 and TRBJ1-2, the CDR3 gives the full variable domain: GAGVSQSPSNKVTEKGKDVELRCDPISGHTALYWYRQSLGQGLEFLIYFQGNSAPDKSGLPSDRFSAERTGGSVSTLTIQRTQQEDSAVYLCASSLARDLGGYTFGSGTRLTVV.

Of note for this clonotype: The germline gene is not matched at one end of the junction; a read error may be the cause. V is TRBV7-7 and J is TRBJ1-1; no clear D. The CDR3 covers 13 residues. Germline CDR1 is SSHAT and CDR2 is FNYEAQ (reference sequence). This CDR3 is CASSFGDNTEAFF. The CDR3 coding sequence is TGTGCTAGCAGCTTCGGGGATAACACTGAAGCTTTCTTT.

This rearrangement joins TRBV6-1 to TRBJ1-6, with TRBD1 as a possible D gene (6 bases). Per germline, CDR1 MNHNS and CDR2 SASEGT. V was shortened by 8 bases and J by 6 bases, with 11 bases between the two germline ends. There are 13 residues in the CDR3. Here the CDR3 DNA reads TGTGCCAGCCTAAACAGGGCTAATTCACCCCTCCACTTT. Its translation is CASLNRANSPLHF.

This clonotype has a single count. In nucleotides, the CDR3 is TGCAGTGCTAGAGCTGACAGCCTCGTCGGGAATGAAAAACTGTTTTTT. This codes for CSARADSLVGNEKLFF. The V call is TRBV20-1, the J call TRBJ1-4; D possibly corresponds to TRBD1 (5 bases). V was pared by 1 base and J by 5 bases, with 17 bases between. The CDR3 has 16 amino acids. Per the germline V gene, CDR1 is DFQATT and CDR2 is SNEGSKA (reference sequence).

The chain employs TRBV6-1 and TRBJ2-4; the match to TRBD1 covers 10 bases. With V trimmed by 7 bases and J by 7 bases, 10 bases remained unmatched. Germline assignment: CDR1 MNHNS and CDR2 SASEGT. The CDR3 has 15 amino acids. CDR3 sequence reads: CASIRGPDRGNIQYF. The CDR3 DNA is TGTGCCAGCATCCGAGGGCCGGACAGGGGGAACATTCAGTACTTC.

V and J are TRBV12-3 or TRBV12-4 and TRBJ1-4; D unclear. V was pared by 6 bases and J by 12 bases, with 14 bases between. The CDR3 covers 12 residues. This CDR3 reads CASRPGGYELFF. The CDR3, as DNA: TGTGCCAGCAGGCCGGGAGGGTACGAACTGTTTTTT.

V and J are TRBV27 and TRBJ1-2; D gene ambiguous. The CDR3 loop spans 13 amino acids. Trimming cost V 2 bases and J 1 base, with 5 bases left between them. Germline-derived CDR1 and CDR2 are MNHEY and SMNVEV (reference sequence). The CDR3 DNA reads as TGTGCCAGCAGTTTACGGAGTAACTATGGCTACACCTTC. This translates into CASSLRSNYGYTF.

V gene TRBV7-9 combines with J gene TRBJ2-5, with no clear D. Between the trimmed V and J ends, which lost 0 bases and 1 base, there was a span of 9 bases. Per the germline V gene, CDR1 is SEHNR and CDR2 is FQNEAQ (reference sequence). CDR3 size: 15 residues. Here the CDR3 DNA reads TGTGCCAGCAGCTTAGCGGCCCTGATCCAAGAGACCCAGTACTTC. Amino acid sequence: CASSLAALIQETQYF. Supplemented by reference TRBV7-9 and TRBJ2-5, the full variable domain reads DTGVSQNPRHKITKRGQNVTFRCDPISEHNRLYWYRQTLGQGPEFLTYFQNEAQLEKSRLLSDRFSAERPKGSFSTLEIQRTEQGDSAMYLCASSLAALIQETQYFGPGTRLLVL.

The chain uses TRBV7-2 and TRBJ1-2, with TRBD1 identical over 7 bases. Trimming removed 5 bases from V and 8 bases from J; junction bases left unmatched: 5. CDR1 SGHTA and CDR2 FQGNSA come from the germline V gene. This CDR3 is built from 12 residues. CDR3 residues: CASSTGVWGYTF. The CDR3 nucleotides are TGTGCCAGCAGCACAGGGGTATGGGGCTACACCTTC.

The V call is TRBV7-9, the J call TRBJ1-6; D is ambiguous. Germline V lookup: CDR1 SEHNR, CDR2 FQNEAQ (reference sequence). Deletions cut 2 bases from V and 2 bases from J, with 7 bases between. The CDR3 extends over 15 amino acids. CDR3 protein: CASSLSQAYNSPLHF. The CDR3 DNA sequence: TGTGCCAGCAGCTTAAGTCAGGCCTATAATTCACCCCTCCACTTT. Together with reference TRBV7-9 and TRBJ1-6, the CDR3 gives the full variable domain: DTGVSQNPRHKITKRGQNVTFRCDPISEHNRLYWYRQTLGQGPEFLTYFQNEAQLEKSRLLSDRFSAERPKGSFSTLEIQRTEQGDSAMYLCASSLSQAYNSPLHFGNGTRLTVT.

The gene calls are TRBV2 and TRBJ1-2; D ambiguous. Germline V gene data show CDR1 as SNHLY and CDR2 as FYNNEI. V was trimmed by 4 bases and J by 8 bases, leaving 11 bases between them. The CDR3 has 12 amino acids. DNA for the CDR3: TGTGCCAGCAGTGCGGACCTCGGGGGCTACACCTTC. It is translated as CASSADLGGYTF.

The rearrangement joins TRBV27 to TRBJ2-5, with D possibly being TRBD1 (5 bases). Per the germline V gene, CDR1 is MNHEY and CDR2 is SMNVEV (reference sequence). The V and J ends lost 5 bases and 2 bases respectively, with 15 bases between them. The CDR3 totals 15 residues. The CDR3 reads CASSGQGAGQETQYF. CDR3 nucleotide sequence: TGTGCCAGCAGTGGCCAGGGTGCAGGACAAGAGACCCAGTACTTC.

CDR3 amino acids: CSAHRVGEKLFF. The CDR3 DNA reads as TGCAGTGCGCACCGGGTTGGTGAAAAACTGTTTTTT. V and J are TRBV20-1 and TRBJ1-4, with D unclear. The V end lost 6 bases, the J end lost 7 bases, and 12 bases lay between the germline ends. Looked up from germline, CDR1 is DFQATT and CDR2 is SNEGSKA (reference sequence). The CDR3 extends over 12 amino acids.

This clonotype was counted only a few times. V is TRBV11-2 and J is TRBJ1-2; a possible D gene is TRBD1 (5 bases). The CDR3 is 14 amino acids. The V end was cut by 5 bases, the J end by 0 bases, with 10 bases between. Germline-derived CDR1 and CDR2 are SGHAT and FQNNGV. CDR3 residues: CASSGGPANYGYTF. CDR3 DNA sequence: TGTGCCAGCAGCGGGGGACCAGCTAACTATGGCTACACCTTC.

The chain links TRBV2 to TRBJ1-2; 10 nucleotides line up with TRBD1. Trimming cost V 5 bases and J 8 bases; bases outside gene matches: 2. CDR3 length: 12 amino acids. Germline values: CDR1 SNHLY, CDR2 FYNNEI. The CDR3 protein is CASSPDRGGYTF. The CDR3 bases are TGTGCCAGCAGTCCGGACAGGGGGGGCTACACCTTC.

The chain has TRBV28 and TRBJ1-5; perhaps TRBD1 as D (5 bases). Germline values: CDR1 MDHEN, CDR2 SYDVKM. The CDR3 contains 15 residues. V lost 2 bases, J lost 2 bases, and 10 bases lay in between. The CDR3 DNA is TGTGCCAGCAGTTTAACTGGGGCGCGCAATCAGCCCCAGCATTTT. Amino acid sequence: CASSLTGARNQPQHF.

CDR3 in amino acids: CASSKPPGVGARLHSNQPQHF. The CDR3, as DNA: TGTGCCAGCAGCAAACCCCCCGGGGTGGGGGCCCGGTTGCATAGCAATCAGCCCCAGCATTTT. The chain carries TRBV21-1 and TRBJ1-5; whether TRBD1, the table's D call, matches the DNA was not checked. TRBV21-1 is a recognized pseudogene. The CDR3 has 21 amino acids.

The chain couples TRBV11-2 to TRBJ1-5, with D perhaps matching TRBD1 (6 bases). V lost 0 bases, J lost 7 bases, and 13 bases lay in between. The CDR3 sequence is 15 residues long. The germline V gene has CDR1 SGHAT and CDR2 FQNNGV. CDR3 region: CASSLDTGPGQPQHF. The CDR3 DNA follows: TGTGCCAGCAGCTTAGACACAGGGCCGGGACAGCCCCAGCATTTT.